The subject of this entry is one T cell receptor (beta chain). V lost 7 bases to trimming and J lost 1 base, with 10 bases between them. The germline V gene has CDR1 SGHVS and CDR2 FQNEAQ. CDR3 length: 14 amino acids. As processed by the authors: Amplified reference gene primers provided the basis for estimating nucleated cell counts. Method: immunoSEQ multiplex PCR; TCRdb's copy keeps in-frame clones and lacks some. The DNA was the basis for D and trimming; V, J and clone size are from that table. The sample records fewer than 450,000 clones, about 92% being singletons. Those enrolled, adults aged roughly 18 to 100 years, came from about two dozen US areas. This sample was taken from a study of blood T cell repertoires in COVID-19. Study background: Spain, Italy and the United States supplied samples that represented acute and convalescent COVID-19.

This TCR was recovered from a man between 18 and 35 years old who had recovered from COVID-19. The chain couples TRBV7-8 to TRBJ2-2; weak D call: TRBD1 (5 bases). The sample comprised PBMCs or T cells enriched from blood (not recorded which). CDR3 nucleotide sequence: TGTGCCAGCAAGATGACAGTGAACACCGGGGAGCTGTTTTTT. Protein sequence: CASKMTVNTGELFF.